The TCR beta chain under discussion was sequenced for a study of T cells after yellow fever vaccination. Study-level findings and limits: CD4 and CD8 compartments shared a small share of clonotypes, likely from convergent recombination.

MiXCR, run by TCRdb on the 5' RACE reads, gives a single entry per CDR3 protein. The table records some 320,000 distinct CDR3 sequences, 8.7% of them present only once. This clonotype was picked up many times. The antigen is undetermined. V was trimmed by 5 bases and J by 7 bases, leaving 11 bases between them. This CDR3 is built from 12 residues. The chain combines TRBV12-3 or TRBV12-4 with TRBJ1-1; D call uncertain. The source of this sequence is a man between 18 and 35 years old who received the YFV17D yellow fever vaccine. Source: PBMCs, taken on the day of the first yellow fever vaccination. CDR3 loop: CASSPLGVEAFF. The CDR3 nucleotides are TGTGCCAGCAGTCCCCTCGGTGTTGAAGCTTTCTTT.